The following is a T cell receptor beta chain sequence with its context. Its specificity is not known. These data are taken from a study of CD8+ T cells in alopecia areata. Study details: Severity among treated patients was scored by the percentage of scalp area affected. General study results and limits: Sequence data from scalp samples additionally include resident alphabeta T cells of normal skin. For patients receiving tofacitinib, scalp clonality and expanded CD8+ clones among the top 100 significantly decreased.

The treatment denotes: oral pan-JAK inhibitor, 5-10 mg twice daily. Extracted RNA was reverse transcribed into cDNA, the sequencing template. Assay used: immunoSEQ multiplex PCR; TCRdb lists only in-frame clones, some missing. The table includes 190,000 or so clones, roughly three fifths detected once. V was trimmed by 6 bases and J by 0 bases, leaving 6 bases between them. CDR1 is LNHDA and CDR2 is SQIVND in the germline V gene (reference sequence). This CDR3 region has 13 residues. The origin of this receptor is a human donor with alopecia areata. The chain combines TRBV19 with TRBJ1-5; no clear D. Specimen: CD8+ T cells sorted from blood, collected at week 24, from a patient treated with tofacitinib. The CDR3 loop reads CASRADSNQPQHF. CDR3 in DNA: TGTGCCAGTAGAGCAGATAGCAATCAGCCCCAGCATTTT.